This TCR beta chain comes out of a study of blood T cells in healthy people across ages. Study-wide results and caveats: Naive T cell percentage strongly correlated with TCR beta diversity. Unknown donor CMV status possibly confounded expanded clonotype changes.

On this clonotype: Its specificity is unknown.

The use of a sample-barcoded 5' primer and a J-beta primer mix characterized a second PCR of about 7 to 12 cycles. Via MiXCR, TCRdb re-called the 5' RACE reads, giving one row per CDR3 protein. The sample carries hundreds of thousands of distinct CDR3 sequences, about 30% recorded once. This CDR3 region has 15 residues. CDR1 is SGHAT, CDR2 FQNNGV, per germline. V lost 4 bases to trimming and J lost 6 bases; unmatched junction nucleotides: 7. The chain carries TRBV11-2 and TRBJ2-2, with TRBD1 identical over 8 bases. Sequenced sample: blood. The clonotype comes from a woman aged 80 or over in good health. The CDR3 DNA sequence: TGTGCCAGCAGCTCGACAGGGGTAGTCGCCGGGGAGCTGTTTTTT. Protein sequence: CASSSTGVVAGELFF.